This is a list of T cell receptor beta chains from one sample in a study of memory CD4+ T cells and cytomegalovirus serostatus. Assay: immunoSEQ multiplex PCR; the TCRdb copy retains only in-frame clones and omits some. The repertoire includes about 52,000 clones, about 78% of them detected once, and roughly 0.77% sits in the top ten. The specimen was memory CD4+ T cells from blood. All receptors come from an adult in good health and CMV-seronegative. Each CDR3 is given with its conserved first and last residue. A D gene is named only where the DNA matches it firmly. Clone size is not always given. Where it is, it says once, few, many or a class for expanded clones.

J: TRBJ2-3
V: TRBV18
size: .
D: .
CDR3: CASSPTGGTWKGTDTQYF
DNA: TGTGCCAGCTCACCCACCGGGGGGACATGGAAGGGCACAGATACGCAGTATTTT

J: TRBJ1-1
V: TRBV5-1
size: .
D: .
CDR3: CASSLERGGTEAFF
DNA: TGCGCCAGCAGCTTGGAGCGGGGAGGGACTGAAGCTTTCTTT

J: TRBJ2-1
V: TRBV18
size: .
D: .
CDR3: CATSPSGGTYNEQFF
DNA: TGTGCCACCTCCCCCTCAGGGGGGACATACAATGAGCAGTTCTTC

J: TRBJ1-5
V: TRBV6-6
size: .
D: .
CDR3: CASSPTGRQPQHF
DNA: TGTGCCAGCAGTCCCACAGGGAGACAGCCCCAGCATTTT

J: TRBJ2-1
V: TRBV5-4
size: .
D: .
CDR3: CASSLEGRRNNEQFF
DNA: TGTGCCAGCAGCTTGGAAGGGCGGAGAAACAATGAGCAGTTCTTC

J: TRBJ2-4
V: TRBV9
size: few
D: .
CDR3: CASSPRDKNIQYF
DNA: TGTGCCAGCAGCCCCCGGGACAAAAACATTCAGTACTTC

J: TRBJ1-3
V: TRBV2
size: .
D: .
CDR3: CASSELRGSPGNTIYF
DNA: TGTGCCAGCAGTGAGCTCCGTGGGTCCCCTGGAAACACCATATATTTT

J: TRBJ2-7
V: TRBV5-4
size: .
D: .
CDR3: CASSLGLSNEQYF
DNA: TGTGCCAGCAGCTTGGGACTTTCTAACGAGCAGTACTTC

J: TRBJ2-2
V: TRBV19
size: .
D: .
CDR3: CASETTWGIGELFF
DNA: TGTGCCAGCGAAACCACCTGGGGGATCGGGGAGCTGTTTTTT

J: TRBJ2-1
V: TRBV5-6
size: .
D: .
CDR3: CASSYCEQFF
DNA: TGTGCCAGCAGCTATTGTGAGCAGTTCTTC

J: TRBJ1-2
V: TRBV7-2
size: few
D: .
CDR3: CASSLVGGYGYTF
DNA: TGTGCCAGCAGCTTAGTTGGGGGATATGGCTACACCTTC

J: TRBJ1-2
V: TRBV5-6
size: .
D: .
CDR3: CASSPTGTHQGTF
DNA: TGTGCCAGCAGCCCAACCGGGACTCATCAAGGGACCTTC

J: TRBJ1-2
V: TRBV4-2
size: .
D: .
CDR3: CASSPAGVDYGYTF
DNA: TGTGCCAGCAGTCCCGCGGGGGTGGACTATGGCTACACCTTC

J: TRBJ2-7
V: TRBV9
size: .
D: .
CDR3: CASSASEARSGEQYF
DNA: TGTGCCAGCAGCGCGTCCGAGGCGCGTTCCGGAGAGCAGTACTTC

J: TRBJ2-1
V: TRBV28
size: .
D: TRBD1
CDR3: CASSFGQGRNEQFF
DNA: TGTGCCAGCAGTTTTGGACAGGGTCGGAATGAGCAGTTCTTC

J: TRBJ1-2
V: TRBV6-6
size: once
D: .
CDR3: CASSDVGKGGYTF
DNA: TGTGCCAGCAGTGATGTAGGGAAGGGTGGCTACACCTTC

J: TRBJ2-7
V: TRBV18
size: .
D: .
CDR3: CASSPTDSGEQYF
DNA: TGTGCCAGCTCACCCACAGACTCAGGCGAGCAGTACTTC

J: TRBJ2-3
V: TRBV5-6
size: .
D: .
CDR3: CASSFWGVTDTQYF
DNA: TGTGCCAGCAGCTTTTGGGGGGTCACAGATACGCAGTATTTT

J: TRBJ2-7
V: TRBV6-1
size: .
D: TRBD1
CDR3: CASRDRVDEQYF
DNA: TGTGCCAGCAGGGACAGGGTTGACGAGCAGTACTTC

J: TRBJ2-6
V: TRBV6-6
size: .
D: .
CDR3: CASSYVGVGANVLTF
DNA: TGTGCCAGCAGTTACGTGGGGGTTGGGGCCAACGTCCTGACTTTC

J: TRBJ2-3
V: TRBV18
size: medium-sized
D: .
CDR3: CASSPPGSADTQYF
DNA: TGTGCCAGCTCACCCCCGGGGTCCGCAGATACGCAGTATTTT

J: TRBJ1-1
V: TRBV5-4
size: .
D: TRBD1
CDR3: CASSLPAGGGTEAFF
DNA: TGTGCCAGCAGCTTGCCCGCAGGGGGAGGCACTGAAGCTTTCTTT

J: TRBJ1-2
V: TRBV19
size: many
D: .
CDR3: CASSIDATVYGYTF
DNA: TGTGCCAGTAGTATAGATGCGACAGTCTATGGCTACACCTTC

J: TRBJ2-7
V: TRBV5-1
size: .
D: .
CDR3: CASSLLGVGYEQYF
DNA: TGCGCCAGCAGCTTGTTGGGTGTAGGCTACGAGCAGTACTTC

J: TRBJ2-7
V: TRBV6-1
size: .
D: .
CDR3: CASTFRTAPYEQYF
DNA: TGTGCCAGCACCTTTAGAACAGCTCCCTACGAGCAGTACTTC

J: TRBJ2-5
V: TRBV7-8
size: .
D: .
CDR3: CASSLRRTQETQYF
DNA: TGTGCCAGCAGCTTACGCAGAACCCAAGAGACCCAGTACTTC

J: TRBJ2-7
V: TRBV7-9
size: .
D: .
CDR3: CASSLDAGRTTYEQYF
DNA: TGTGCCAGCAGTTTGGATGCGGGACGGACGACCTACGAGCAGTACTTC

J: TRBJ2-7
V: TRBV7-8
size: .
D: .
CDR3: CASSRGVGYEQYF
DNA: TGTGCCAGCAGCCGAGGGGTTGGGTACGAGCAGTACTTC

J: TRBJ2-2
V: TRBV7-3
size: .
D: TRBD1
CDR3: CASSGPGTGPGELFF
DNA: TGTGCCAGCAGCGGACCCGGGACAGGGCCCGGGGAGCTGTTTTTT

J: TRBJ1-4
V: TRBV5-5
size: .
D: .
CDR3: CASSPSPGEKLFF
DNA: TGTGCCAGCAGCCCCAGTCCTGGCGAAAAACTGTTTTTT

J: TRBJ2-5
V: TRBV11-2
size: .
D: .
CDR3: CASSLDGPPGKTQYF
DNA: TGTGCCAGCAGCTTAGATGGCCCCCCTGGGAAGACCCAGTACTTC

J: TRBJ2-1
V: TRBV5-6
size: few
D: .
CDR3: CASSLGLLDEQFF
DNA: TGTGCCAGCAGCTTGGGTCTCCTCGATGAGCAGTTCTTC

J: TRBJ2-4
V: TRBV7-9
size: .
D: .
CDR3: CASSLGDFAKNIQYF
DNA: TGTGCCAGCAGCTTAGGGGACTTCGCCAAAAACATTCAGTACTTC

J: TRBJ1-1
V: TRBV20-1
size: few
D: .
CDR3: CSASGDTEAFF
DNA: TGCAGTGCAAGCGGTGACACTGAAGCTTTCTTT

J: TRBJ1-1
V: TRBV4-1
size: medium-sized
D: .
CDR3: CASSQMGLTEAFF
DNA: TGCGCCAGCAGCCAAATGGGTTTGACTGAAGCTTTCTTT

J: TRBJ1-3
V: TRBV7-3
size: .
D: .
CDR3: CASSPSQGLNGNTIYF
DNA: TGTGCCAGCAGCCCCAGCCAGGGCTTAAACGGAAACACCATATATTTT

J: TRBJ1-2
V: TRBV28
size: .
D: TRBD1
CDR3: CASDVGGRYGYTF
DNA: TGTGCCAGCGACGTAGGGGGCCGGTATGGCTACACCTTC

J: TRBJ2-7
V: TRBV7-2
size: few
D: .
CDR3: CASSLAYGPENEQYF
DNA: TGTGCCAGCAGCTTAGCGTATGGGCCCGAAAACGAGCAGTACTTC

J: TRBJ2-1
V: TRBV12-5
size: few
D: .
CDR3: CASGLGNEQFF
DNA: TGTGCTAGTGGTTTGGGGAATGAGCAGTTCTTC

J: TRBJ1-3
V: TRBV6-1
size: .
D: TRBD1
CDR3: CASSDPRTGRGNTIYF
DNA: TGTGCCAGCAGTGACCCGAGGACAGGGAGGGGAAACACCATATATTTT